These 14 T cell receptor beta chains were sequenced from one sample in a study of response to subunit inactivated influenza vaccine. TCRdb redid the calling of the RT-PCR reads with MiXCR, one entry per CDR3 protein. The table has around 760,000 distinct CDR3 sequences, about 14% seen once. Specimen: PBMCs from blood, collected 14 days before vaccination. These receptors all stem from a man aged 50 or older who received an inactivated influenza vaccine.

This clonotype was counted between two and nine times. This rearrangement joins TRBV6-2 or TRBV6-3 to TRBJ2-7; TRBD2 might be the D (5 bases). V lost 2 bases and J 0 bases, leaving 8 bases between the germline ends. The CDR3 runs to 14 residues. Germline lookup yields CDR1 MNHEY and CDR2 SVGEGT. CDR3 in amino acids: CASSYRSVSYEQYF. In DNA form, the CDR3 reads TGTGCCAGCAGTTACCGTAGCGTCTCCTACGAGCAGTACTTC.

The chain is built from TRBV18 and TRBJ2-1; 7 bases match TRBD1. J gave up 2 bases and V 0 bases, and 19 bases lay outside the gene matches. Germline CDR1 and CDR2: KGHSH and LQKENI. The CDR3 extends over 21 amino acids. CDR3 sequence reads: CASSPPWGQRALGFTYNEQFF. CDR3 bases: TGTGCCAGCTCACCACCGTGGGGACAGAGGGCTCTGGGGTTTACCTACAATGAGCAGTTCTTC.

The CDR3 spells CASSFGGAPYEQYF. The CDR3 DNA reads TGTGCCAGCAGTTTTGGGGGGGCCCCCTACGAGCAGTACTTC. The rearrangement links TRBV12-3 or TRBV12-4 to TRBJ2-7, with D perhaps TRBD2 (7 bases). The CDR3 length is 14 residues. Trimming took 3 bases from V and 2 from J, leaving 11 bases between them.

In this sample, this clonotype turned up a few times. The V and J genes are TRBV5-1 and TRBJ2-5; D not resolved. V dropped 6 bases and J dropped 5 bases, with 11 bases sitting between them. The CDR3 spans 12 residues. Germline V gives CDR1 SGHRS, CDR2 YFSETQ. The CDR3 DNA reads as TGCGCCAGCAAGGCCCTGTCGGAGACCCAGTACTTC. Translating gives CASKALSETQYF.

The chain has TRBV9 and TRBJ2-3; D may be TRBD2 (6 bases). There are 16 residues in the CDR3. Trimming removed 4 bases at V and 1 base at J, with 16 bases between. In germline, CDR1 is SGDLS, CDR2 YYNGEE. CDR3 region: CASSPGGAWRTDTQYF. The DNA of the CDR3 is TGTGCCAGCAGCCCCGGCGGGGCTTGGCGCACAGATACGCAGTATTTT. Variable domain in full (rest from reference TRBV9 and TRBJ2-3): DSGVTQTPKHLITATGQRVTLRCSPRSGDLSVYWYQQSLDQGLQFLIQYYNGEERAKGNILERFSAQQFPDLHSELNLSSLELGDSALYFCASSPGGAWRTDTQYFGPGTRLTVL.

Only a few counts were recorded for this clonotype. This chain uses TRBV5-1 with TRBJ2-3; D is unresolved. Trimming shortened V by 2 bases and J by 2 bases, and 6 bases separated the two germline ends. Germline loops: CDR1 SGHRS, CDR2 YFSETQ. This CDR3 has 13 amino acids. CDR3 nucleotide sequence: TGCGCCAGCAGCTTCGAGTACACAGATACGCAGTATTTT. This gives the protein CASSFEYTDTQYF.

This clonotype was counted ten times or more. The chain combines TRBV4-3 with TRBJ1-2; D is undetermined. Germline assignment: CDR1 LGHNA and CDR2 YSLEER. The CDR3 runs to 15 residues. V lost 0 bases to trimming and J lost 6 bases, with 14 bases between them. CDR3 DNA: TGCGCCAGCAGCCAAGACAGGCAGTTTCACAATGGCTACACCTTC. Amino acids: CASSQDRQFHNGYTF.

This clonotype was detected only a few times. The V call is TRBV6-2 or TRBV6-3, the J call TRBJ2-3, with D possibly matching TRBD2 (5 bases). V was shortened by 2 bases and J by 3 bases, with 18 bases between the two germline ends. Per germline, CDR1 MNHEY and CDR2 SVGEGT. This CDR3 has 17 amino acids. The CDR3 bases are TGTGCCAGCAGTTACGCAACCGGACTGCCTTGGACAGATACGCAGTATTTT. Protein: CASSYATGLPWTDTQYF.

There are a few counts of this clonotype. This chain uses TRBV7-2 with TRBJ2-1; 9 nucleotides agree with TRBD2. Germline V gene sequence: CDR1 SGHTA, CDR2 FQGNSA. Trimming removed 5 bases from V and 0 bases from J; junction bases left unmatched: 8. The CDR3 runs to 17 residues. The CDR3 DNA follows: TGTGCCAGCAGCAAGCGGGGGGCTTTTACCTCCTACAATGAGCAGTTCTTC. This translates into CASSKRGAFTSYNEQFF.

The chain carries TRBV6-1 and TRBJ2-7; D not resolved. V lost 8 bases and J 7 bases, leaving 21 bases between the germline ends. Germline values: CDR1 MNHNS, CDR2 SASEGT. The CDR3 runs to 14 residues. CDR3 in DNA: TGTGCCAGCCGCCAATCGACTGGTTTCGGGGAGCAGTACTTC. Translated, it gives CASRQSTGFGEQYF.

The J gene is TRBJ2-5, the V gene TRBV5-1; TRBD2 aligns across 9 bases. The junction had 8 bases not matched to a gene; V was cut back by 7 bases and J by 1 base. Germline V gives CDR1 SGHRS, CDR2 YFSETQ. This CDR3 has 15 amino acids. CDR3 protein: CASRKVAGVQETQYF. The CDR3 DNA reads TGCGCCAGCCGAAAGGTAGCGGGAGTCCAAGAGACCCAGTACTTC. The variable domain in full, with the rest retrieved from reference TRBV5-1 and TRBJ2-5, is KAGVTQTPRYLIKTRGQQVTLSCSPISGHRSVSWYQQTPGQGLQFLFEYFSETQRNKGNFPGRFSGRQFSNSRSEMNVSTLELGDSALYLCASRKVAGVQETQYFGPGTRLLVL.

This clonotype has ten or more counts. J is TRBJ2-2 and V is TRBV11-1; tentative D call: TRBD1 (6 bases). Trimming took 5 bases from V and 3 from J, leaving 10 bases between them. The germline V gene encodes CDR1 SGHAT and CDR2 FQDESV (reference sequence). This CDR3 region has 14 residues. In DNA form, the CDR3 reads TGTGCCAGCAGCGCAGACAGGTACACCGGGGAGCTGTTTTTT. Protein product: CASSADRYTGELFF.

The chain is built from TRBV6-2 or TRBV6-3 and TRBJ2-2; 8 positions agree with TRBD2. The ends lost 7 bases at V and 0 bases at J; junction bases unmatched: 13. Germline V CDR1 and CDR2: MNHEY, SVGEGT. CDR3 size: 18 residues. The CDR3 nucleotides read TGTGCCAGCAAAAAGCTACGGGGGGGGCTTTCGAACACCGGGGAGCTGTTTTTT. Protein product: CASKKLRGGLSNTGELFF.

The CDR3 spells CSAAKRLANNEQFF. Here the CDR3 DNA reads TGCAGTGCTGCCAAACGGCTAGCCAACAATGAGCAGTTCTTC. This chain uses TRBV20-1 with TRBJ2-1; the D gene is possibly TRBD2 (5 bases). Germline V gene sequence: CDR1 DFQATT, CDR2 SNEGSKA (reference sequence). The CDR3 sequence is 14 residues long. V was shortened by 5 bases and J by 5 bases, with 16 bases between the two germline ends.